The 19 T cell receptor beta chains below were found in one sample sequenced in a study of long-term antiretroviral therapy in people with HIV. With survey level as its setting, the immunoSEQ assay was v3.0. Profiling relied on immunoSEQ multiplex PCR, and the TCRdb table lists in-frame clones only, not all of them. Among tens of thousands of clones listed, over 90% were seen once. The material sequenced was unsorted PBMCs, taken 3.7 years after starting antiretroviral therapy. These receptors originate from a woman aged 50 to 60 with HIV.

The V and J genes are TRBV10-3 and TRBJ2-7; a weak D match, TRBD1 (6 bases). This CDR3 contains 14 residues. Germline-derived CDR1 and CDR2 are ENHRY and SYGVKD. V lost 2 bases, J lost 0 bases, and 8 bases lay in between. This CDR3 reads CAISEVGGSYEQYF. The CDR3 DNA reads TGTGCCATCAGTGAGGTAGGGGGCTCCTACGAGCAGTACTTC.

This clone came up once. CDR3 DNA sequence: TGTGCCAGCAGCCAAGTTAGGGACGGTGACACTGAAGCTTTCTTT. Translated, it gives CASSQVRDGDTEAFF. The chain uses TRBV4-2 and TRBJ1-1; the D gene is possibly TRBD1 (5 bases). The CDR3 runs 15 residues. The germline V gene has CDR1 LGHNA and CDR2 YNFKEQ. V was pared by 1 base and J by 3 bases, with 12 bases between.

This rearrangement joins TRBV4-1 to TRBJ2-7; no clear D gene. The CDR3 totals 16 residues. Germline V gene sequence: CDR1 MGHRA, CDR2 YSYEKL. Trimming removed 0 bases from V and 3 bases from J, with 15 bases in between. The CDR3 DNA reads TGCGCCAGCAGCCAAGACCACCCCATCCTCTACTACGAGCAGTACTTC. It codes for CASSQDHPILYYEQYF.

The rearrangement joins TRBV29-1 to TRBJ1-1; D is undetermined. V was clipped by 2 bases and J by 2 bases, with 9 bases between them. CDR3 size: 13 residues. The germline gives CDR1 SQVTM, CDR2 ANQGSEA. The chain's CDR3 is CSVESPVNTEAFF. The CDR3 DNA reads TGCAGCGTTGAATCCCCGGTTAACACTGAAGCTTTCTTT.

The chain links TRBV6-6 to TRBJ2-1, with 7 bases identical to TRBD2. J was trimmed by 9 bases and V by 5 bases; bases with no gene match: 10. CDR3 length: 14 residues. The V gene's germline CDR1 is MNHNY and CDR2 SVGAGI (reference sequence). The CDR3 is CASSVLAMSGEQFF. The CDR3 nucleotides are TGTGCCAGCAGTGTACTAGCGATGAGTGGTGAGCAGTTCTTC.

This chain uses TRBV2 with TRBJ2-7, with 10 bases that match TRBD1. CDR3 length equals 15 residues. The germline CDR1 and CDR2 sequences are SNHLY and FYNNEI. V lost 4 bases to trimming and J lost 3 bases; unmatched junction nucleotides: 6. The CDR3 coding sequence is TGTGCCAGCAGTGTCCGGGACAGGGGAGACTACGAGCAGTACTTC. Its protein is CASSVRDRGDYEQYF.

The chain couples TRBV6-6 to TRBJ2-1; D not resolved. CDR1 is MNHNY and CDR2 is SVGAGI in the germline V gene (reference sequence). The CDR3 spans 12 residues. The V end lost 4 bases, the J end lost 6 bases, and 7 bases lay between the germline ends. CDR3 loop: CASSLGFNEQFF. The CDR3 DNA is TGTGCCAGCAGTTTGGGGTTCAATGAGCAGTTCTTC.

This clone was seen only a few times. This sequence joins TRBV5-1 and TRBJ1-6; D is ambiguous. V shed 4 bases and J shed 4 bases, with 6 bases lying between them. Germline V gives CDR1 SGHRS, CDR2 YFSETQ. The CDR3 is 13 residues long. CDR3 bases: TGCGCCAGCAGCCAAGATTATAATTCACCCCTCCACTTT. Protein sequence: CASSQDYNSPLHF. Full variable domain (outside the CDR3, taken from reference TRBV5-1 and TRBJ1-6): KAGVTQTPRYLIKTRGQQVTLSCSPISGHRSVSWYQQTPGQGLQFLFEYFSETQRNKGNFPGRFSGRQFSNSRSEMNVSTLELGDSALYLCASSQDYNSPLHFGNGTRLTVT.

J is TRBJ2-1 and V is TRBV7-6; D not certain. V lost 5 bases and J lost 5, with 16 bases in between. Germline CDR1 reads SGHVS; CDR2 reads FNYEAQ. CDR3 length: 15 amino acids. The CDR3 spells CASSPGALAHNEQFF. In DNA form, the CDR3 reads TGTGCCAGCAGCCCAGGCGCCTTGGCCCACAATGAGCAGTTCTTC.

The rearrangement joins TRBV30 to TRBJ1-3; D is uncertain. Looked up from germline, CDR1 is GTSNPN and CDR2 is SVGIG (reference sequence). This CDR3 comprises 13 residues. The V and J ends lost 4 bases and 4 bases respectively, with 11 bases between them. This CDR3 is CAWTRAAGNTIYF. DNA for the CDR3: TGTGCCTGGACTCGGGCCGCGGGAAACACCATATATTTT.

The V gene is TRBV6-1, the J gene TRBJ2-7; D is unresolved. Germline CDR1 MNHNS, CDR2 SASEGT. V was shortened by 1 base and J by 2 bases, with 12 bases between the two germline ends. The CDR3 covers 15 residues. The CDR3 loop reads CASSEVIFPTYEQYF. The CDR3 DNA sequence: TGTGCCAGCAGTGAAGTTATCTTCCCGACCTACGAGCAGTACTTC.

The chain recombines TRBV30 with TRBJ1-4, with D possibly being TRBD1 (5 bases). V was shortened by 3 bases and J by 5 bases, with 13 bases between the two germline ends. The CDR3 consists of 14 residues. The germline CDR1 and CDR2 sequences are GTSNPN and SVGIG (reference sequence). DNA of the CDR3: TGTGCCTGGAGCGGGGAGGAGGGGAATGAAAAACTGTTTTTT. Its protein is CAWSGEEGNEKLFF.

The J gene is TRBJ1-2, the V gene TRBV6-5, with 7 bases fitting TRBD1. After removal of 6 bases from V and 0 bases from J, the junction contained 7 bases not matched to a gene. CDR1 is MNHEY, CDR2 SVGAGI, per germline. The CDR3 consists of 15 residues. The CDR3 loop is CASRRQGGANYGYTF. The CDR3, as DNA: TGTGCCAGCAGGAGACAGGGTGGAGCTAACTATGGCTACACCTTC.

The V gene is TRBV11-3, the J gene TRBJ2-5; a possible D gene is TRBD1 (6 bases). This CDR3 comprises 14 residues. The ends were cut back, 4 bases at V and 3 bases at J, with 12 bases in the middle. Germline V gene sequence: CDR1 SGHNT, CDR2 YENEEA. The CDR3 sequence is CASSSRQDEETQYF. CDR3 sequence (DNA): TGTGCCAGCAGCTCTCGACAGGACGAAGAGACCCAGTACTTC. The full variable domain, rest sourced from reference TRBV11-3 and TRBJ2-5, is EAGVVQSPRYKIIEKKQPVAFWCNPISGHNTLYWYLQNLGQGPELLIRYENEEAVDDSQLPKDRFSAERLKGVDSTLKIQPAELGDSAVYLCASSSRQDEETQYFGPGTRLLVL.

This rearrangement joins TRBV28 to TRBJ1-1; D remains ambiguous. The CDR3 loop spans 17 amino acids. V dropped 3 bases and J dropped 0 bases, with 17 bases sitting between them. Germline CDR1 and CDR2: MDHEN and SYDVKM. The CDR3 loop reads CASSFGSDGYMNTEAFF. The CDR3 nucleotides are TGTGCCAGCAGTTTTGGGTCCGACGGTTACATGAACACTGAAGCTTTCTTT. Filled out from reference TRBV28 and TRBJ1-1, the complete variable domain reads DVKVTQSSRYLVKRTGEKVFLECVQDMDHENMFWYRQDPGLGLRLIYFSYDVKMKEKGDIPEGYSVSREKKERFSLILESASTNQTSMYLCASSFGSDGYMNTEAFFGQGTRLTVV.

This clone was recorded only once. The gene calls are TRBV18 and TRBJ1-6; D unresolved. This CDR3 spans 14 amino acids. Germline values: CDR1 KGHSH, CDR2 LQKENI. The V gene lost 2 bases and the J gene lost 9 bases, with 11 bases spanning the gap. The CDR3 DNA reads as TGTGCCAGCTCACCAGACCAGGAGGCTTCACCCCTCCACTTT. Translation gives CASSPDQEASPLHF. The variable domain in full, with the rest retrieved from reference TRBV18 and TRBJ1-6, is NAGVMQNPRHLVRRRGQEARLRCSPMKGHSHVYWYRQLPEEGLKFMVYLQKENIIDESGMPKERFSAEFPKEGPSILRIQQVVRGDSAAYFCASSPDQEASPLHFGNGTRLTVT.

In this sample, this clone turned up a few times. The chain joins TRBV7-8 to TRBJ2-1, with no clear D. In germline, CDR1 is SGHVS, CDR2 FQNEAQ. Trimming cost V 0 bases and J 10 bases, with 4 bases left between them. The length of the CDR3 is 11 residues. CDR3 sequence: CASSLAGEQFF. The CDR3 DNA is TGTGCCAGCAGCTTAGCGGGGGAGCAGTTCTTC.

V and J are TRBV6-6 and TRBJ1-1; 10 bases match TRBD1. Germline values: CDR1 MNHNY, CDR2 SVGAGI (reference sequence). CDR3 length equals 15 residues. Trimming at V came to 2 bases and at J to 6 bases, leaving 6 bases not matched to a gene. Here the CDR3 reads CASSYAGQGRPEAFF. The DNA of the CDR3 is TGTGCCAGCAGTTACGCGGGACAGGGGAGACCTGAAGCTTTCTTT.

The chain has TRBV30 and TRBJ1-5; 8 bases are shared with TRBD1. V was pared by 0 bases and J by 3 bases, with 10 bases of the junction left unmatched. Germline values: CDR1 GTSNPN, CDR2 SVGIG (reference sequence). The CDR3 consists of 17 residues. CDR3 protein: CAWSVPPDRANNQPQHF. In DNA, the CDR3 is TGTGCCTGGAGTGTACCCCCGGACAGGGCCAACAATCAGCCCCAGCATTTT.